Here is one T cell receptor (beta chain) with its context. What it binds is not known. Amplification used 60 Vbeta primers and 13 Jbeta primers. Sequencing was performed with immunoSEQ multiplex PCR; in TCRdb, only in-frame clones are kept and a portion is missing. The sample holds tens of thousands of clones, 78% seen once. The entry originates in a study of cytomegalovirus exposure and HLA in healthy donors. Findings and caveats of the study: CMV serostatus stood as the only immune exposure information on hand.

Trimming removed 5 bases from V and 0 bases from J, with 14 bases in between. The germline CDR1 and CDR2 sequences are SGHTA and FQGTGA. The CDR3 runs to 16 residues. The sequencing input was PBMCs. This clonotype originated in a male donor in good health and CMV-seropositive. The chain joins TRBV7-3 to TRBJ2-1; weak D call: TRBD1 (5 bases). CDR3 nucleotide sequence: TGTGCCAGCAGCCCCCATTTTGGGGCCTCCTACAATGAGCAGTTCTTC. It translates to CASSPHFGASYNEQFF. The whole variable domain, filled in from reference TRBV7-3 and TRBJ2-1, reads GAGVSQTPSNKVTEKGKYVELRCDPISGHTALYWYRQSLGQGPEFLIYFQGTGAADDSGLPNDRFFAVRPEGSVSTLKIQRTERGDSAVYLCASSPHFGASYNEQFFGPGTRLTVL.